This is a list of T cell receptor beta chains from one sample in a study of identical twins. Via MiXCR, TCRdb re-called the 5' RACE reads, giving one row per CDR3 protein. This table has 400,000 to 650,000 distinct CDR3 sequences, less than 25% appearing once. These data were also reused for a study on T cells expressing NK-cell markers.

Sequences were obtained from CD4+ T cells sorted from blood. The receptor set was obtained from a woman under 30 in good health. The CDR3 runs from the conserved cysteine through the conserved F or W. Each record gives: J gene, V gene, CDR3 protein.

TRBJ2-7 TRBV9 CASSVAGGQVGEQYF
TRBJ2-3 TRBV6-1 CASSPQTGGADTQYF
TRBJ1-1 TRBV6-5 CASRLQAHANTEAFF
TRBJ1-1 TRBV9 CASSARGTFSEAFF
TRBJ2-1 TRBV12-3/TRBV12-4 CASSLSPWGGNEQFF
TRBJ2-1 TRBV20-1 CSARARTSSYNEQFF
TRBJ2-7 TRBV20-1 CSAEGTGSYEQYF
TRBJ1-3 TRBV29-1 CSVALGTQGHTIYF
TRBJ1-4 TRBV20-1 CSARDLFRQRNEKLFF
TRBJ1-2 TRBV14 CASSPAGGTNYGYTF
TRBJ2-2 TRBV6-2/TRBV6-3 CASTKGRTSTGELFF
TRBJ2-5 TRBV10-3 CAISESDFETQYF
TRBJ1-3 TRBV20-1 CSASPLGAGNTIYF
TRBJ1-4 TRBV20-1 CSATRLQGTHEKLFF
TRBJ1-1 TRBV29-1 CSADQSMNTEAFF
TRBJ1-4 TRBV5-4 CASSYDEKLFF
TRBJ2-7 TRBV11-2 CASSLRGFSLEQYF
TRBJ2-7 TRBV20-1 CSAQTASTYEQYF
TRBJ2-3 TRBV9 CASSVGLPDTQYF
TRBJ2-7 TRBV9 CASSAADGRAKHF
TRBJ2-3 TRBV7-2 CASSKDPSTDTQYF
TRBJ2-1 TRBV20-1 CSAIFAGGDEQFF
TRBJ2-1 TRBV6-1 CASSITGTGDNNEQFF
TRBJ2-3 TRBV6-1 CASAAGTHSTDTQYF
TRBJ2-2 TRBV5-6 CASSRIQILQGGELFF
TRBJ1-1 TRBV12-3/TRBV12-4 CATTSGGPEAFF
TRBJ2-5 TRBV5-1 CASSLLGLAGGLETQYF
TRBJ1-1 TRBV3-1 CASSQERIMNTEAFF
TRBJ1-2 TRBV20-1 CSARSEGYGYTF